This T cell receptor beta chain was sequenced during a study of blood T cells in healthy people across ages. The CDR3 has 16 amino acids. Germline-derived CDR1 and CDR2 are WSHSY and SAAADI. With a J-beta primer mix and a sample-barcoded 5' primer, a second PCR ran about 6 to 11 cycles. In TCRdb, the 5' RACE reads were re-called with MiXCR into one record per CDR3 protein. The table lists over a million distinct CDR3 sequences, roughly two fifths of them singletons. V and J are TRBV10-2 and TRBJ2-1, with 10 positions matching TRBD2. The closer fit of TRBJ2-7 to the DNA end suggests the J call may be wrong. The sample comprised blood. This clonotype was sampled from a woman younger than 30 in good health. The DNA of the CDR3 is TGCGCCAGCAGTGAGACCGGGACTAGCGACTATAATGAGCAGTACTTC. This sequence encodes CASSETGTSDYNEQYF.